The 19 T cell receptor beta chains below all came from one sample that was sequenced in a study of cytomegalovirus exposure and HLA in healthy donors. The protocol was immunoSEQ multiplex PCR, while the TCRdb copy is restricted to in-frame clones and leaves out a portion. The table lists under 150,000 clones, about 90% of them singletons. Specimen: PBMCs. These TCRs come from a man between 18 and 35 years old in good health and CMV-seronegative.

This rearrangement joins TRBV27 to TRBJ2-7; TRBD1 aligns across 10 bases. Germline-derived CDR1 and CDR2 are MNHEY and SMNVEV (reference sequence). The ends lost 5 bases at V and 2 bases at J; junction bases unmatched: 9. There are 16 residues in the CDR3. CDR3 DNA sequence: TGTGCCAGCAGTCCGACAGGGGGCAGGAGTACCTACGAGCAGTACTTC. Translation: CASSPTGGRSTYEQYF.

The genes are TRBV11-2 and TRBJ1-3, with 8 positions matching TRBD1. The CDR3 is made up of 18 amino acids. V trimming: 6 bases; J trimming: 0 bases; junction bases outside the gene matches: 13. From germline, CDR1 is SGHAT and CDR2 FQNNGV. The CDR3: CASRNPRGGQASGNTIYF. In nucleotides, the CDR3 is TGTGCCAGCAGAAACCCGCGGGGGGGACAGGCCTCTGGAAACACCATATATTTT.

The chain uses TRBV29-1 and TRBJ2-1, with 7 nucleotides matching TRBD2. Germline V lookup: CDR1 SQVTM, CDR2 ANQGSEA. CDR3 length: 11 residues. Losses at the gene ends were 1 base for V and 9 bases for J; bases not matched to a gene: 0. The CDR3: CSVEGGGEQFF. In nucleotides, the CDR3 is TGCAGCGTTGAAGGGGGGGGTGAGCAGTTCTTC.

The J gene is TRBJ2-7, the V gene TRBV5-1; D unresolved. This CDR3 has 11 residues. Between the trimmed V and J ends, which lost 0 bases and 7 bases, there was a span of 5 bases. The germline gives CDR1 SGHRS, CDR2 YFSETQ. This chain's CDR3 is CASSLEREQYF. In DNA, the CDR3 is TGCGCCAGCAGCTTGGAGAGGGAGCAGTACTTC.

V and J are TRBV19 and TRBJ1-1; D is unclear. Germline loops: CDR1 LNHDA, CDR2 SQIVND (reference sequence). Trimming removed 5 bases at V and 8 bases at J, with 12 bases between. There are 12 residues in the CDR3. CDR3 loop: CASSPLGGEAFF. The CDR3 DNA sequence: TGTGCCAGTAGTCCCCTGGGAGGAGAAGCTTTCTTT. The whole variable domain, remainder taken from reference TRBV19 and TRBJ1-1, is DGGITQSPKYLFRKEGQNVTLSCEQNLNHDAMYWYRQDPGQGLRLIYYSQIVNDFQKGDIAEGYSVSREKKESFPLTVTSAQKNPTAFYLCASSPLGGEAFFGQGTRLTVV.

CDR3 amino acids: CASSEAITGEKTQYF. DNA for the CDR3: TGTGCCAGCAGTGAAGCGATCACAGGGGAAAAGACCCAGTACTTC. The chain employs TRBV6-1 and TRBJ2-5; 7 bases are a match to TRBD1. The CDR3 length is 15 residues. CDR1 and CDR2 (germline): MNHNS, SASEGT. J was trimmed by 6 bases and V by 0 bases; bases with no gene match: 7.

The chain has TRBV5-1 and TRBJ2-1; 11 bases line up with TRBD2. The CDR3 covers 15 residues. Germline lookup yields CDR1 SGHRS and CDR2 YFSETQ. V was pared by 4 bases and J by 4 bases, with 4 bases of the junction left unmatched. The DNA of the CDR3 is TGCGCCAGCAGCACGGGACTAGCGGCTTACAATGAGCAGTTCTTC. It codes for CASSTGLAAYNEQFF.

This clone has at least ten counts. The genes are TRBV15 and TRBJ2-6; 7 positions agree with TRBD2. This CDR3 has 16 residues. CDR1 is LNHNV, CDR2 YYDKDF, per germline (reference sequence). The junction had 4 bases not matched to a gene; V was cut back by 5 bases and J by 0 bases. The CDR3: CATSGGGPSGANVLTF. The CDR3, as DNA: TGTGCCACCAGCGGCGGGGGACCCTCTGGGGCCAACGTCCTGACTTTC.

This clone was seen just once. CDR3 protein: CASSLVSGSGNTIYF. The CDR3 nucleotides are TGCGCCAGCAGCTTGGTTTCTGGGAGCGGAAACACCATATATTTT. The chain couples TRBV5-1 to TRBJ1-3; the D is unclear. The CDR3 totals 15 residues. Between the trimmed V and J ends, which lost 0 bases and 4 bases, there was a span of 11 bases. Germline CDR1 SGHRS, CDR2 YFSETQ.

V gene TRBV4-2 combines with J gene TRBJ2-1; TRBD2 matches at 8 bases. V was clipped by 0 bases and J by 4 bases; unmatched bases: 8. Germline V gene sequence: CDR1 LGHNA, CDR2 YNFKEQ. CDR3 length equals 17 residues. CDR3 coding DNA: TGTGCCAGCAGCCAAGATCTTAGCGGGGAGCTATACAATGAGCAGTTCTTC. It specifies CASSQDLSGELYNEQFF.

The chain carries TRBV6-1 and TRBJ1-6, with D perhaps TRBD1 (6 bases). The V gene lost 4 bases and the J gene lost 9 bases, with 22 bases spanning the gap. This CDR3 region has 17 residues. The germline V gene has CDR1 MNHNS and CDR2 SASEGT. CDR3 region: CASSGLVYRESISPLHF. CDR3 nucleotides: TGTGCCAGCAGTGGATTAGTTTACAGGGAGTCCATTTCACCCCTCCACTTT.

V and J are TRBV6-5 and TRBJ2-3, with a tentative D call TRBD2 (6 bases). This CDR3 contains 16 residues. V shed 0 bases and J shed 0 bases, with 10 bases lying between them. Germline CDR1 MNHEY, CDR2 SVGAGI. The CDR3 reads CASSYSRRDSTDTQYF. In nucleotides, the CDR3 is TGTGCCAGCAGTTACTCGAGGCGGGATAGCACAGATACGCAGTATTTT.

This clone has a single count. DNA for the CDR3: TGTGCCAGCACCACGGGCCAGGGATACACTGAAGCTTTCTTT. This encodes CASTTGQGYTEAFF. The chain carries TRBV28 and TRBJ1-1; a weak D match, TRBD1 (5 bases). This CDR3 spans 14 amino acids. Trimming pared 7 bases from V and 3 bases from J, leaving 15 bases between. Germline V CDR1 and CDR2: MDHEN, SYDVKM.

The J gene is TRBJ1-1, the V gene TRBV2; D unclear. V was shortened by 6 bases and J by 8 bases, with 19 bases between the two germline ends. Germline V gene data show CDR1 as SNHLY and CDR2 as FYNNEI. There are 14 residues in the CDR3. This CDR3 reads CASSRRFFLVEAFF. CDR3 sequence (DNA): TGTGCCAGCAGCCGCAGGTTTTTTCTCGTCGAAGCTTTCTTT. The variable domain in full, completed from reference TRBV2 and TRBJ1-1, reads EPEVTQTPSHQVTQMGQEVILRCVPISNHLYFYWYRQILGQKVEFLVSFYNNEISEKSEIFDDQFSVERPDGSNFTLKIRSTKLEDSAMYFCASSRRFFLVEAFFGQGTRLTVV.

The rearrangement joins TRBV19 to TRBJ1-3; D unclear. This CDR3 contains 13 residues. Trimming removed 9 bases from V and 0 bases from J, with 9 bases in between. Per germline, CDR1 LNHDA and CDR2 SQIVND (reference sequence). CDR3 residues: CASRGSSGNTIYF. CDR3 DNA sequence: TGTGCCAGCCGCGGGAGCTCTGGAAACACCATATATTTT.

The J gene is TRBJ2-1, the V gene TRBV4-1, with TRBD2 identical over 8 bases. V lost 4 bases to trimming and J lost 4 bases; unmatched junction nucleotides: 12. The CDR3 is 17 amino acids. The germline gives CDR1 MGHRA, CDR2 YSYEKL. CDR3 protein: CASSRGGIAGLYNEQFF. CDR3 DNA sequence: TGCGCCAGCAGCCGAGGCGGGATAGCGGGACTTTACAATGAGCAGTTCTTC.

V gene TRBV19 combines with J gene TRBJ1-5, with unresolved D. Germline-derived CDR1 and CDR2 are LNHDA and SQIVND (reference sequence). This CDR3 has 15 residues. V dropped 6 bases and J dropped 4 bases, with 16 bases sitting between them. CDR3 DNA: TGTGCCAGTAGCCAGTCGGGATGGGGAAATCAGCCCCAGCATTTT. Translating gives CASSQSGWGNQPQHF.

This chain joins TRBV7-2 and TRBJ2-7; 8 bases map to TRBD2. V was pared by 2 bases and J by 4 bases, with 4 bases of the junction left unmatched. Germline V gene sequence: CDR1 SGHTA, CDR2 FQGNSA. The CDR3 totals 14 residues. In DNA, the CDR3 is TGTGCCAGCAGCTTATTTAGCGGGACTTACGAGCAGTACTTC. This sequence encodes CASSLFSGTYEQYF.

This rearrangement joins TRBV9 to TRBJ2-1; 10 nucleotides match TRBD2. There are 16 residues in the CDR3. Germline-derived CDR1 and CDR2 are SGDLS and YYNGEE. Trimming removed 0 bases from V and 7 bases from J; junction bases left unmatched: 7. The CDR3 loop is CASSVELAGVRNEQFF. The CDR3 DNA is TGTGCCAGCAGCGTAGAGCTAGCGGGAGTTCGTAATGAGCAGTTCTTC.